This T cell receptor (beta chain) was identified in a study of blood T cell repertoires in COVID-19 (dated by TCRdb to between 2020 and 2021). A note on the overall study: The collaborator samples originated in the United States, Italy and Spain and spanned the acute and convalescent phases of COVID-19. The prospective study material was composed of cDNA or gDNA derived from T cells, B-cell-depleted T cells, or PBMCs. Subjects who had been exposed to COVID-19, were actively infected with it, or had recovered from it provided the deeply sampled blood TCRbeta repertoires that made up the dataset. The repertoires were released in a freely available public database intended as a resource for research on the immune response to SARS-CoV-2. The samples were drawn from two sources: the first 160 participants of the ongoing ImmuneRACE study, and 1,254 subjects contributed by 6 global collaborators. Sample metadata almost always included a de-identified subject ID, COVID-19 status, age in years and sex. Where available, HLA class I and class II types were taken from metadata supplied by the sample provider and were not determined by assay-based typing. On the study overall, not on this receptor specifically: The quantity of clinical and demographic metadata differed by source and by participant and was supplied without curation.

Whole blood was collected in K2EDTA tubes by collaborating institutions according to the institutions' own protocols. For TCRbeta analysis, collaborators shipped samples as frozen whole blood, isolated PBMCs, or DNA extracted from either of those sample types. V has 3 bases trimmed and J has 7 bases trimmed; junction bases matching no gene number 6. The germline V gene supplies CDR1 MNHEY and CDR2 SVGAGI. The CDR3 measures 15 amino acids from cysteine to phenylalanine. Left in the record is the CDR3 DNA by itself, 45 bases read in frame from the first base. The immunoSEQ Assay, a bias-controlled multiplex PCR, was used to amplify TCRbeta CDR3 regions from genomic DNA. In the authors' own workflow: Nucleated cell counts per sample were estimated from amplification of reference gene primers within the assay. Sequence reads were collapsed and filtered to measure the absolute abundance of every unique TCRbeta CDR3 rearrangement. Productive Simpson clonality was computed per sample as the square root of Simpson's diversity index over productive rearrangements. TCRdb retrieved this table from immuneACCESS and kept in-frame rearrangements only. Not all clones are present; in checked studies, unresolved V genes account for under half, and no reason is known for the remainder. Clone size and V and J calls were adopted from that table, with D and trimming inferred from the DNA. This sample holds roughly 51,000 clones; around nine tenths were observed only once. Approximately 7.1% of the sample is in the top ten clones.

To note about this clone: Its specific antigen is unknown. The input lacks base qualities; no much larger clone sits a single base away.

The chain joins TRBV6-5 to TRBJ2-1, with 10 bases aligning to TRBD2. Sequencing used peripheral blood. The clonotype was recovered from a man in his forties or fifties with active COVID-19. The DNA reads as follows: TGTGCCAGCAGTTATATAGCGGGAGGTTTAAATGAGCAGTTCTTC. It encodes CASSYIAGGLNEQFF.